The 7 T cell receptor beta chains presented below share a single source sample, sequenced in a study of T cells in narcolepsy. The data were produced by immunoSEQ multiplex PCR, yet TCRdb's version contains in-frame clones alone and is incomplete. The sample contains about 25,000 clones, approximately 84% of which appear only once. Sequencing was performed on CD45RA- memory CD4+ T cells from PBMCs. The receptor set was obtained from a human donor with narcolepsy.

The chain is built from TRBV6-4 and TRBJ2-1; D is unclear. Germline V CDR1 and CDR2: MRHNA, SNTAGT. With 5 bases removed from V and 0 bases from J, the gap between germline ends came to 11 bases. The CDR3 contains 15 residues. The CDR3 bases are TGTGCCAGCAGTCCCCAACAGAGCTCCTACAATGAGCAGTTCTTC. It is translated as CASSPQQSSYNEQFF.

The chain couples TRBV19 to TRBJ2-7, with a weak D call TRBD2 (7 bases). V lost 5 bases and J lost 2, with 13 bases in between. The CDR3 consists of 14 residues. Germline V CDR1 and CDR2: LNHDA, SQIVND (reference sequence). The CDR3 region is CASSVGGGAYEQYF. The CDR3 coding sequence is TGTGCCAGTAGTGTTGGAGGGGGGGCCTACGAGCAGTACTTC.

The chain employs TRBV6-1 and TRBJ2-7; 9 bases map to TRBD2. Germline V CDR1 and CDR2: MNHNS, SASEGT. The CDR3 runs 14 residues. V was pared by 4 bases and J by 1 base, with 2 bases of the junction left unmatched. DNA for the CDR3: TGTGCCAGCAGTGGGACTAGCGAATCCTACGAGCAGTACTTC. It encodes CASSGTSESYEQYF.

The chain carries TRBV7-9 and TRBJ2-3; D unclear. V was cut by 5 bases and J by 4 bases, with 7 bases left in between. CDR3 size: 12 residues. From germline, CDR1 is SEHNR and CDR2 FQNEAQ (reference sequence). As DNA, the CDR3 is TGTGCCAGCAGCCCACATGCAGATACGCAGTATTTT. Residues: CASSPHADTQYF. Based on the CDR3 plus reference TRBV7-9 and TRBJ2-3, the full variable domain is DTGVSQNPRHKITKRGQNVTFRCDPISEHNRLYWYRQTLGQGPEFLTYFQNEAQLEKSRLLSDRFSAERPKGSFSTLEIQRTEQGDSAMYLCASSPHADTQYFGPGTRLTVL.

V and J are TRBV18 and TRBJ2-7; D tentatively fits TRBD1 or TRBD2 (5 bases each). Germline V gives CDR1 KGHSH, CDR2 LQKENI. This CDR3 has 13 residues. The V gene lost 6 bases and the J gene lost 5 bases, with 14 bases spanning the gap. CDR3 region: CASSPQRTNEQYF. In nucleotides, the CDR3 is TGTGCCAGCTCCCCTCAGCGGACAAACGAGCAGTACTTC.

CDR3 amino acids: CASNDRLRATGELFF. The DNA for the CDR3 is TGTGCCAGCAACGATCGACTCAGGGCCACCGGGGAGCTGTTTTTT. The J gene is TRBJ2-2, the V gene TRBV2, with TRBD1 as a possible D gene (5 bases). CDR3 length: 15 amino acids. Germline lookup yields CDR1 SNHLY and CDR2 FYNNEI. The V and J ends lost 7 bases and 4 bases respectively, with 16 bases between them.

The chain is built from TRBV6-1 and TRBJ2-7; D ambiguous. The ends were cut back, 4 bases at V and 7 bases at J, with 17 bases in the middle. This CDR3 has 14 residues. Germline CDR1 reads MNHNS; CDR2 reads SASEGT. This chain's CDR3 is CASSAESRSGEQYF. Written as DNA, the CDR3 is TGTGCCAGCAGTGCAGAGAGCCGTTCTGGGGAGCAGTACTTC.